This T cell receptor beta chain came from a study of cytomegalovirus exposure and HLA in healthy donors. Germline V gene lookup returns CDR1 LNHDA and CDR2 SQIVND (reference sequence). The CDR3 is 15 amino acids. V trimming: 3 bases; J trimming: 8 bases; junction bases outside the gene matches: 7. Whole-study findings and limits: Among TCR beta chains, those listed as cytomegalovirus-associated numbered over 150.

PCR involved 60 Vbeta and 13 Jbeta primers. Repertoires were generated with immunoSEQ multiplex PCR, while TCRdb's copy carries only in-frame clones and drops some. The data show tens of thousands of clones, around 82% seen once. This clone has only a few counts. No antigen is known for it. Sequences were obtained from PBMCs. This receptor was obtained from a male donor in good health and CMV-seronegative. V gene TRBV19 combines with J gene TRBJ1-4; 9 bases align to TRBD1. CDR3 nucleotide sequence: TGTGCCAGTAGTATTGGGGGACAGGGCAACGAAAAACTGTTTTTT. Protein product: CASSIGGQGNEKLFF.